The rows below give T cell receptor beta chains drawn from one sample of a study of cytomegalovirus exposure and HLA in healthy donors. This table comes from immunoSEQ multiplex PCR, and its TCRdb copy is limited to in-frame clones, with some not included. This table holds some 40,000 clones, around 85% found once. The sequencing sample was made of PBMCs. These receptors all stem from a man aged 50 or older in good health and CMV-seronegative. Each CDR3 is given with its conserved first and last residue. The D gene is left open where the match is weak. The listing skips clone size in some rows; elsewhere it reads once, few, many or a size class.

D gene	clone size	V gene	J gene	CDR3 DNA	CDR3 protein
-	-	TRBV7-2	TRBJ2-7	TGTGCCAGCAGCTCGACTAGAGGCTCCTACGAGCAGTACTTC	CASSSTRGSYEQYF
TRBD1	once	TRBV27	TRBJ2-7	TGTGCCAGCACTCTAAACCCGGGACAGGGCCTTGGCGAGCAGTACTTC	CASTLNPGQGLGEQYF
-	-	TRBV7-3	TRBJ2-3	TGTGCCAGCAGCGCAGCCGGGAGCACAGATACGCAGTATTTT	CASSAAGSTDTQYF
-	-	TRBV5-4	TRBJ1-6	TGTGCCAGCAGCAGGGAGGGCGAATATAATTCACCCCTCCACTTT	CASSREGEYNSPLHF
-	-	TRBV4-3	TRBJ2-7	TGCGCCAGCAGCCAAGATATGGCAGGGCGCGACGAGCAGTACTTC	CASSQDMAGRDEQYF
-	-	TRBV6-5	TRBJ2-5	TGTGCCAGCAGTTACTCGAGCGGGCTCGTGCGGTACTTC	CASSYSSGLVRYF
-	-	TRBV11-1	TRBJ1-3	TGTGCCAGCAGCTGGGACAACTCTGGAAACACCATATATTTT	CASSWDNSGNTIYF
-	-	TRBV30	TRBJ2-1	TGTGCCTGGAGTCTCCGGGACACTACCTACAATGAGCAGTTCTTC	CAWSLRDTTYNEQFF
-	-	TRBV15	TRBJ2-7	TGTGCCACCAGCAGAGATCAGGGGTCAGGGGCCACCGAGCAGTACTTC	CATSRDQGSGATEQYF
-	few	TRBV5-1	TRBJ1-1	TGCGCCAGCAGCTTGGCGGACAGTTCTGAAGCTTTCTTT	CASSLADSSEAFF
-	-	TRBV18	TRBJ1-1	TGTGCCAGCTCACCCAGGCAGGGGTTGGATTCGGCTTTCTTT	CASSPRQGLDSAFF
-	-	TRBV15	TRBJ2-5	TGTGCCACCAGCAGAGATCTATCGAAAGAGACCCAGTACTTC	CATSRDLSKETQYF
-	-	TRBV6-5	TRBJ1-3	TGTGCCAGCAGACAAAGTCAGTCCTCTGGAAACACCATATATTTT	CASRQSQSSGNTIYF
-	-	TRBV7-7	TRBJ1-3	TGTGCTAGCAGCTTAGGCCCCCCCGGCTCTGGAAACACCATATATTTT	CASSLGPPGSGNTIYF
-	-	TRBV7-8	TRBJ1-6	TGTGCCAGCAGCCCCACCGGGTCACCCCTCCACTTT	CASSPTGSPLHF
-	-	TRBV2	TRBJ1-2	TGTGCCAGCAGTGAGAACAGGCGTCAGTACACCTTC	CASSENRRQYTF
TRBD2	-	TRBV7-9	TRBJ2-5	TGTGCCAGCAGAACCTCGGGGGGATTGGAGACCCAGTACTTC	CASRTSGGLETQYF
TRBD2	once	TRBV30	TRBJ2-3	TGTGCCTGGGGCTCACTAGCGGGGAACACAGATACGCAGTATTTT	CAWGSLAGNTDTQYF
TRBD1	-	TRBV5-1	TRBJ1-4	TGCGCCAGCAGCTTGTCGGGACAGGGGAATGAAAAACTGTTTTTT	CASSLSGQGNEKLFF
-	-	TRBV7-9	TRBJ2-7	TGTGCCAGCAGCCCCGGGGCCGGGACAAGGGGAAACGAGCAGTACTTC	CASSPGAGTRGNEQYF
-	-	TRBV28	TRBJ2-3	TGTGCCAGCACCCGTCCTGGGACAAGCACAGATACGCAGTATTTT	CASTRPGTSTDTQYF
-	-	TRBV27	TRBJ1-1	TGTGCCAGCAGAATACAGGGAGGGGACACTGAAGCTTTCTTT	CASRIQGGDTEAFF
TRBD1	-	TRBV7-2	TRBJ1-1	TGTGCCAGCAGCTTAGAAGGACAGGGAGGCACTGAAGCTTTCTTT	CASSLEGQGGTEAFF
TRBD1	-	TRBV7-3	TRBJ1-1	TGTGCCAGCAGCTTAATCCCCGCGACAGGGGTAAGGAACACTGAAGCTTTCTTT	CASSLIPATGVRNTEAFF
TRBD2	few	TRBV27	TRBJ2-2	TGTGCCAGCAGTTTTGTAGCGGGGTCATCCGGGGAGCTGTTTTTT	CASSFVAGSSGELFF
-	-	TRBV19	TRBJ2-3	TGTGCCAGTAGTATCAGCAGGGTTGCAGCTACGCAGTATTTT	CASSISRVAATQYF
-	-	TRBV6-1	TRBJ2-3	TGTGCCAGCAGGCCCTGGGGGCAGGGTGATACGCAGTATTTT	CASRPWGQGDTQYF
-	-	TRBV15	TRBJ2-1	TGTGCCACCAGCAGAGCGGCAGGGGGTCTCCAAGCGGGCCCTTACAATGAGCAGTTCTTC	CATSRAAGGLQAGPYNEQFF
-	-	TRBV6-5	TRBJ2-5	TGTGCCAGCAGTTGGTCCGGACAGTCGGAGACCCAGTACTTC	CASSWSGQSETQYF
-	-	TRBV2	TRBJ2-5	TGTGCCAGCTACGGACTCCAAGAGACCCAGTACTTC	CASYGLQETQYF
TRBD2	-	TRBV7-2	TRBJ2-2	TGTGCCAGCAGCTTAAAGCTAGCGGGGGGGATTAACACCGGGGAGCTGTTTTTT	CASSLKLAGGINTGELFF
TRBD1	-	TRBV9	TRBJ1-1	TGTGCCAGCTCCCGCATGGGACAGGGCTTCACTGAAGCTTTCTTT	CASSRMGQGFTEAFF
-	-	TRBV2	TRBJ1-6	TGTGCCAGCAGTGAAGACAGGGAATATTCACCCCTCCACTTT	CASSEDREYSPLHF
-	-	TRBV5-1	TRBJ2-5	TGCGCCAGCAGCCCCTTCGAGGGTTCGGAGACCCAGTACTTC	CASSPFEGSETQYF
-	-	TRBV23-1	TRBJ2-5	TGCGCCAGCAGTCCCCGGTTCCAAGAGACCCAGTACTTC	CASSPRFQETQYF
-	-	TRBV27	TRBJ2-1	TGTGCCAGCAGTTTTATCGGGACACCCCTAAACAATGAGCAGTTCTTC	CASSFIGTPLNNEQFF
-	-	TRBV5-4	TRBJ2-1	TGTGCCAGCAGCTTGAGGAGCCTGAGCTCCTACAATGAGCAGTTCTTC	CASSLRSLSSYNEQFF
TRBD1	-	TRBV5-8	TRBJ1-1	TGTGCCAGCCCGACAGGGCGTGAGGACACTGAAGCTTTCTTT	CASPTGREDTEAFF
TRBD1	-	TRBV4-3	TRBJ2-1	TGCGCCAGCAGCCCGACGGGACAGGTGTACAATGAGCAGTTCTTC	CASSPTGQVYNEQFF
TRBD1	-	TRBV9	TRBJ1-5	TGTGCCAGCAGCCTGACAGGGGCCGCCAATCAGCCCCAGCATTTT	CASSLTGAANQPQHF
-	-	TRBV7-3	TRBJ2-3	TGTGCCAGCAGCTTAGGGCTAGCGGATACGCAGTATTTT	CASSLGLADTQYF
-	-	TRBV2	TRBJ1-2	TGTGCCAGCACCCCGGGACTCCTTAACTATGGCTACACCTTC	CASTPGLLNYGYTF
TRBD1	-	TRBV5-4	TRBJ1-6	TGTGCCAGCAGCGTAACAGGGGTACAAAGATCACCCCTCCACTTT	CASSVTGVQRSPLHF
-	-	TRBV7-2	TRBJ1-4	TGTGCCAGCAGCCCCCCTAACACTAATGAAAAACTGTTTTTT	CASSPPNTNEKLFF
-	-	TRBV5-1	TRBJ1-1	TGCGCCAGCAGCTTGATTAACAGGGTCACTGAAGCTTTCTTT	CASSLINRVTEAFF
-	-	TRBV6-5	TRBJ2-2	TGTGCCAGCAGTCGAGGCGGCGTCGGGGAGCTGTTTTTT	CASSRGGVGELFF
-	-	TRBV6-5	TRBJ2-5	TGTGCCAGCACCCCCGGGACCCCCGGGGGGACCCAGTACTTC	CASTPGTPGGTQYF
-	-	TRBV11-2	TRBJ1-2	TGTGCCAGCAGCGGCCTGGGACAAATAATCGGCTACACCTTC	CASSGLGQIIGYTF
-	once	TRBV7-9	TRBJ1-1	TGTGCCAGCAGCTTAGCTTCTGGAGGAGCTTTCTTT	CASSLASGGAFF
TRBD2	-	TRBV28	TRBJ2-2	TGTGCCAGCAGTCCAGGACTAGTAAGCACCGGGGAGCTGTTTTTT	CASSPGLVSTGELFF
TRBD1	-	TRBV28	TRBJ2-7	TGTGCCAGCAGTTTATACAGGGGGCTTTACGAGCAGTACTTC	CASSLYRGLYEQYF
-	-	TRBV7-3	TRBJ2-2	TGTGCCAGCAGCTTATATGACACCGGGGAGCTGTTTTTT	CASSLYDTGELFF
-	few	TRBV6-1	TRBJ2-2	TGTGCCAGCAGTGACGACTGGAGGGGTGGGACCGGGGAGCTGTTTTTT	CASSDDWRGGTGELFF
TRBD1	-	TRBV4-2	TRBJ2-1	TGTGCCAGCAGCCCGGGGGACAGGGGGCTTATGGATGAGCAGTTCTTC	CASSPGDRGLMDEQFF
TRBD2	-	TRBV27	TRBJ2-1	TGTGCCAGCAGTTTAATGGGGACTAGCGCTTACAATGAGCAGTTCTTC	CASSLMGTSAYNEQFF
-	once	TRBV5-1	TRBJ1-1	TGCGCCAGCAGCTTGGGACCAGGGACTGAAGCTTTCTTT	CASSLGPGTEAFF